A selection of T cell receptor beta chains follows, all from one sample in a study of cytomegalovirus exposure and HLA in healthy donors. This table comes from immunoSEQ multiplex PCR, and its TCRdb copy is limited to in-frame clones, with some not included. The sample lists under 90,000 clones, 75% to 85% occurring once. Sequencing was performed on PBMCs. All receptors come from a man in his fifties in good health and CMV-seropositive. The CDR3 runs from the conserved cysteine through the conserved F or W. Each record gives: V gene, clone size, D gene, J gene, CDR3 DNA, CDR3 protein. D genes are given only for firm matches. Expanded clones get a size class; other rows say once, few or many, or leave the size out.

V: TRBV27; size: NA; D: TRBD2; J: TRBJ2-7; DNA: TGTGCCAGCAGCTACTTGGGTGGTAGCGGGAGGAGGGATTTTTACGAGCAGTACTTC; CDR3: CASSYLGGSGRRDFYEQYF
V: TRBV7-2; size: NA; D: NA; J: TRBJ2-1; DNA: TGTGCCAGCAGCTTCCCTTCGAGAGGGATCTCCTACAATGAGCAGTTCTTC; CDR3: CASSFPSRGISYNEQFF
V: TRBV7-2; size: NA; D: NA; J: TRBJ2-1; DNA: TGTGCCAGCAACAATGCGGGGATTCACAATGAGCAGTTCTTC; CDR3: CASNNAGIHNEQFF
V: TRBV11-3; size: NA; D: NA; J: TRBJ2-5; DNA: TGTGCCAGCAGCCCCCTGGGGCCCGGAGAGGAGACCCAGTACTTC; CDR3: CASSPLGPGEETQYF
V: TRBV30; size: NA; D: TRBD1; J: TRBJ1-5; DNA: TGTGCCTGGACGGGACAGGGGAATCAGCCCCAGCATTTT; CDR3: CAWTGQGNQPQHF
V: TRBV19; size: NA; D: TRBD2; J: TRBJ2-3; DNA: TGTGCCAGTAGTCGGGAGGGCCGAGGTCGCACAGATACGCAGTATTTT; CDR3: CASSREGRGRTDTQYF
V: TRBV7-9; size: few; D: TRBD2; J: TRBJ2-2; DNA: TGTGCCAGCAGCTTAGTTGTTAGCGGGAGGCGGACCGGGGAGCTGTTTTTT; CDR3: CASSLVVSGRRTGELFF
V: TRBV4-3; size: NA; D: TRBD1; J: TRBJ2-7; DNA: TGCGCCAGCAGCCAAGATAGGGGGCCCTACGAGCAGTACTTC; CDR3: CASSQDRGPYEQYF
V: TRBV18; size: NA; D: TRBD1; J: TRBJ2-7; DNA: TGTGCCAGCTCACCAAATAGTCTACAGGGGCCCTACGAGCAGTACTTC; CDR3: CASSPNSLQGPYEQYF
V: TRBV11-3; size: NA; D: TRBD1; J: TRBJ1-2; DNA: TGTGCCAGCAGCCCTACAGGGGCCCCCGGTAATGGCTACACCTTC; CDR3: CASSPTGAPGNGYTF
V: TRBV7-2; size: NA; D: TRBD1; J: TRBJ2-7; DNA: TGTGCCAGCAGCTTAGGCAGACAGGGACCCTACGAGCAGTACTTC; CDR3: CASSLGRQGPYEQYF
V: TRBV5-1; size: NA; D: NA; J: TRBJ2-5; DNA: TGCGCCAGCAGCTTGGTAACAGGCGGTCAAGAGACCCAGTACTTC; CDR3: CASSLVTGGQETQYF
V: TRBV5-1; size: once; D: TRBD1; J: TRBJ2-3; DNA: TGCGCCAGCAACTTTAATTGGCCTTTGGGACAGACCACAGATACGCAGTATTTT; CDR3: CASNFNWPLGQTTDTQYF
V: TRBV11-3; size: NA; D: NA; J: TRBJ2-7; DNA: TGTGCCAGCAGCGTAGGTCTAGGCTACGAGCAGTACTTC; CDR3: CASSVGLGYEQYF
V: TRBV30; size: NA; D: NA; J: TRBJ1-5; DNA: TGTGCCTGGAATCTCCCTTCGGGGCCCCAGCATTTT; CDR3: CAWNLPSGPQHF
V: TRBV7-3; size: NA; D: TRBD2; J: TRBJ2-3; DNA: TGTGCCAGCAGCTCGGGACTAGCGGGTTCCACAGATACGCAGTATTTT; CDR3: CASSSGLAGSTDTQYF
V: TRBV7-9; size: NA; D: NA; J: TRBJ1-3; DNA: TGTGCCAGCAGTGCGGGACTCCGAGGAAACACCATATATTTT; CDR3: CASSAGLRGNTIYF
V: TRBV4-2; size: NA; D: TRBD2; J: TRBJ2-1; DNA: TGTGCCAGCAGCCAAAAGGCGGGAGGGCTATACAATGAGCAGTTCTTC; CDR3: CASSQKAGGLYNEQFF
V: TRBV11-3; size: NA; D: TRBD1; J: TRBJ1-1; DNA: TGTGCCAGCAGCTTTCAGGGGGGCGACACTGAAGCTTTCTTT; CDR3: CASSFQGGDTEAFF
V: TRBV5-1; size: NA; D: TRBD1; J: TRBJ2-1; DNA: TGCGCCAGCAGCGGGGGACAGGGGTACGGGAGCTCCTACAATGAGCAGTTCTTC; CDR3: CASSGGQGYGSSYNEQFF
V: TRBV7-8; size: NA; D: TRBD1; J: TRBJ2-7; DNA: TGTGCCAGCAGCTTAGTTGACAGGGAAACTTCCAAGCAGTACTTC; CDR3: CASSLVDRETSKQYF
V: TRBV7-2; size: NA; D: TRBD1; J: TRBJ1-2; DNA: TGTGCCAGCAGCTTGACAGGGGGGGTAGGCTACACCTTC; CDR3: CASSLTGGVGYTF
V: TRBV5-1; size: NA; D: NA; J: TRBJ1-1; DNA: TGCGCCAGCAGTTGGGACACAAAGGTCGCCTATGAAGCTTTCTTT; CDR3: CASSWDTKVAYEAFF
V: TRBV9; size: few; D: TRBD2; J: TRBJ2-1; DNA: TGTGCCAGCAGCGTATATAATAGCGGGAGGGGTCTTAGGAATGAGCAGTTCTTC; CDR3: CASSVYNSGRGLRNEQFF
V: TRBV6-1; size: NA; D: TRBD1; J: TRBJ2-7; DNA: TGTGCCAGCACCATAATGAGGACAGGCGGCTACGAGCAGTACTTC; CDR3: CASTIMRTGGYEQYF
V: TRBV5-1; size: NA; D: NA; J: TRBJ1-1; DNA: TGCGCCAGCAGCTTGGCCGGGAGTAAGAACACTGAAGCTTTCTTT; CDR3: CASSLAGSKNTEAFF
V: TRBV4-1; size: NA; D: TRBD2; J: TRBJ2-7; DNA: TGCGCCAGCAGCCAAACGAGTATAGCGGGCTCGGGCGAGCAGTACTTC; CDR3: CASSQTSIAGSGEQYF
V: TRBV7-6; size: NA; D: TRBD2; J: TRBJ2-7; DNA: TGTGCCAGCAGCATAAGCGGGAGCTCCTACGAGCAGTACTTC; CDR3: CASSISGSSYEQYF
V: TRBV5-4; size: NA; D: NA; J: TRBJ2-5; DNA: TGTGCCAGCAGCTTGGGGGGGGTGGGAGAGACCCAGTACTTC; CDR3: CASSLGGVGETQYF
V: TRBV29-1; size: NA; D: TRBD2; J: TRBJ2-2; DNA: TGCAGCGGGAGGACTAGCGGGAGTTTCGGGGAGCTGTTTTTT; CDR3: CSGRTSGSFGELFF
V: TRBV11-3; size: NA; D: TRBD2; J: TRBJ2-5; DNA: TGTGCCAGCAGCTTATTGCCTGGGACTAGCGGGAGGGAAGAGACCCAGTACTTC; CDR3: CASSLLPGTSGREETQYF
V: TRBV30; size: NA; D: NA; J: TRBJ2-1; DNA: TGTGCCTGGAGTGTACGGGAGCAGTTCTTC; CDR3: CAWSVREQFF
V: TRBV27; size: NA; D: TRBD1; J: TRBJ2-2; DNA: TGTGCCAGCAGTTTCGGGACAGGGGCGAACACCGGGGAGCTGTTTTTT; CDR3: CASSFGTGANTGELFF
V: TRBV25-1; size: NA; D: NA; J: TRBJ1-3; DNA: TGTGCCAGCAGTCACATCGCCGGAAACACCATATATTTT; CDR3: CASSHIAGNTIYF
V: TRBV9; size: NA; D: NA; J: TRBJ2-5; DNA: TGCGCCAGCAGCGAAAACTTGGGGGCCGGAGAGACCCAGTACTTC; CDR3: CASSENLGAGETQYF
V: TRBV19; size: NA; D: NA; J: TRBJ2-1; DNA: TGTGCCAGTAGTATAGATGGTAGGGAGCGGTCCTACAATGAGCAGTTCTTC; CDR3: CASSIDGRERSYNEQFF
V: TRBV11-2; size: NA; D: NA; J: TRBJ2-6; DNA: TGTGCCAGCAGCCCATTGGGGAGTTCTGGGGCCAACGTCCTGACTTTC; CDR3: CASSPLGSSGANVLTF
V: TRBV9; size: NA; D: NA; J: TRBJ2-2; DNA: TGTGCCAGCAGCGTAAGGGGTGACAGAAGTAACACCGGGGAGCTGTTTTTT; CDR3: CASSVRGDRSNTGELFF
V: TRBV30; size: NA; D: NA; J: TRBJ2-1; DNA: TGTGCCTGGAGTGGCCCTACCTACAATGAGCAGTTCTTC; CDR3: CAWSGPTYNEQFF
V: TRBV6-5; size: NA; D: NA; J: TRBJ2-2; DNA: TGTGCCAGCTCCCGCTCTAGGCCGAACACCGGGGAGCTGTTTTTT; CDR3: CASSRSRPNTGELFF
V: TRBV14; size: NA; D: TRBD2; J: TRBJ2-7; DNA: TGTGCCAGCAGTCCGAGCGGGAGGGGCTACGAGCAGTACTTC; CDR3: CASSPSGRGYEQYF
V: TRBV6-5; size: NA; D: TRBD1; J: TRBJ1-5; DNA: TGTGCCAGCAGTGGGGGACAGCTCAATCAGCCCCAGCATTTT; CDR3: CASSGGQLNQPQHF
V: TRBV6-6; size: NA; D: NA; J: TRBJ1-1; DNA: TGTGCCAGCAGTTACCCCTCCCAGGGGCGGGCTGAAGCTTTCTTT; CDR3: CASSYPSQGRAEAFF
V: TRBV6-6; size: NA; D: TRBD2; J: TRBJ2-1; DNA: TGTGCCAGCTCACCCCCGGGACTAGCGGGGTACAATGAGCAGTTCTTC; CDR3: CASSPPGLAGYNEQFF
V: TRBV13; size: NA; D: NA; J: TRBJ2-7; DNA: TGTGCCAGCAGCTCCACACAAACGGACAGCTACGAGCAGTACTTC; CDR3: CASSSTQTDSYEQYF
V: TRBV7-2; size: NA; D: TRBD2; J: TRBJ2-3; DNA: TGTGCCAGCAGCCCATCAGCGGGGAGCACAGATACGCAGTATTTT; CDR3: CASSPSAGSTDTQYF